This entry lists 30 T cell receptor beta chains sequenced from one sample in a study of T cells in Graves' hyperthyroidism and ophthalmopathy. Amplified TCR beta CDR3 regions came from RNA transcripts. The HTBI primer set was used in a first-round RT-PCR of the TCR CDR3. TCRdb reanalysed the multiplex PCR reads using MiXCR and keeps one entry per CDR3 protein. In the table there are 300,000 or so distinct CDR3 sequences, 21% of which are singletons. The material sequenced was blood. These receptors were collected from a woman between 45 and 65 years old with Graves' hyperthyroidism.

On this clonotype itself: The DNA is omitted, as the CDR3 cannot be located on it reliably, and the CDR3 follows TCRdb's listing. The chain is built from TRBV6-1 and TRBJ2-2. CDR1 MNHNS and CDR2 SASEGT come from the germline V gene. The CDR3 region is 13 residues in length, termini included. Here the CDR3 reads CASKQLHFGELFF.

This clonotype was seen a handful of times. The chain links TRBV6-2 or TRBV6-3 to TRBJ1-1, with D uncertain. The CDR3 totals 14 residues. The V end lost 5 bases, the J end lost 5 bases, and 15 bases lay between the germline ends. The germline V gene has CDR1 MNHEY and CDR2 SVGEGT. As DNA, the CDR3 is TGTGCCAGCAGTCCCATCGCACCGAGTACTGAAGCTTTCTTT. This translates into CASSPIAPSTEAFF.

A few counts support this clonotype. CDR3 sequence reads: CASSPSSAGAKNIQYF. CDR3 sequence (DNA): TGTGCCAGCAGCCCGTCGTCCGCGGGAGCCAAAAACATTCAGTACTTC. The chain is built from TRBV3-1 and TRBJ2-4; TRBD2 might be the D (5 bases). The germline CDR1 and CDR2 sequences are LGHDT and YNNKEL (reference sequence). The CDR3 totals 16 residues. V was shortened by 4 bases and J by 0 bases, with 13 bases between the two germline ends. The full variable domain, with the rest looked up from reference TRBV3-1 and TRBJ2-4, is DTAVSQTPKYLVTQMGNDKSIKCEQNLGHDTMYWYKQDSKKFLKIMFSYNNKELIINETVPNRFSPKSPDKAHLNLHINSLELGDSAVYFCASSPSSAGAKNIQYFGAGTRLSVL.

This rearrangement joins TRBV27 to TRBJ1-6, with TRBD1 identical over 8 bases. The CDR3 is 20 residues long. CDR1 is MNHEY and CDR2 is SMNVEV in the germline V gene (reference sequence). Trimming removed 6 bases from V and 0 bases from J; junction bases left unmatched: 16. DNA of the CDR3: TGTGCCAGCAGCCGAGGACAGGGTGGGGCTCTGAGCTCCTATAATTCACCCCTCCACTTT. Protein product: CASSRGQGGALSSYNSPLHF.

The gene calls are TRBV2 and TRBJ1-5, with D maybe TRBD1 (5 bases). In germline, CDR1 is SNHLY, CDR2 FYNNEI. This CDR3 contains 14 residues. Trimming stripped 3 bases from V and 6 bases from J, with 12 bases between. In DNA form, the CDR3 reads TGTGCCAGCAGTGACCCCAGGGAACGTCAGCCCCAGCATTTT. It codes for CASSDPRERQPQHF. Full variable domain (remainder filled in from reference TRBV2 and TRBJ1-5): EPEVTQTPSHQVTQMGQEVILRCVPISNHLYFYWYRQILGQKVEFLVSFYNNEISEKSEIFDDQFSVERPDGSNFTLKIRSTKLEDSAMYFCASSDPRERQPQHFGDGTRLSIL.

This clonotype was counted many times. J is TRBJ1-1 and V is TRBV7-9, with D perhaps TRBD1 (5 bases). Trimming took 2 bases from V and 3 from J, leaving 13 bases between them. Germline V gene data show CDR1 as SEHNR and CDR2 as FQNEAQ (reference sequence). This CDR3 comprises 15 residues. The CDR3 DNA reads TGTGCCAGCAGCTTAACCTCGGGGCTCGACACTGAAGCTTTCTTT. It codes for CASSLTSGLDTEAFF.

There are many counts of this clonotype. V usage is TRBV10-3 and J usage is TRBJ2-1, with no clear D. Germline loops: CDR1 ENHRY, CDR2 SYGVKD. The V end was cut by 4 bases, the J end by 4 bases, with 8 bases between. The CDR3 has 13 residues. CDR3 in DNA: TGTGCCATCAGTGCCCCACGTTACAATGAGCAGTTCTTC. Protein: CAISAPRYNEQFF.

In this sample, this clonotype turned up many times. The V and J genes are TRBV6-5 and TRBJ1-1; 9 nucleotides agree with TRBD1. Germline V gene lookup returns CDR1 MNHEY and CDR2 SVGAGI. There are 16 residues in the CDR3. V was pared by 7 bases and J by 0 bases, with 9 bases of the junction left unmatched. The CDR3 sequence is CASTPGTGPMNTEAFF. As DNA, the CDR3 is TGTGCCAGCACCCCCGGGACAGGGCCCATGAACACTGAAGCTTTCTTT.

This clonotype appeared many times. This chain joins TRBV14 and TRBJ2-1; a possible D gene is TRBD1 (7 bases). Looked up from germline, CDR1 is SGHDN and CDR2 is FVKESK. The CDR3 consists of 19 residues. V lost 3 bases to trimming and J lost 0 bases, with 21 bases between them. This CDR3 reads CASSQHRQGGGYSYNEQFF. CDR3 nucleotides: TGTGCCAGCAGCCAGCACAGACAGGGTGGGGGGTACTCCTACAATGAGCAGTTCTTC.

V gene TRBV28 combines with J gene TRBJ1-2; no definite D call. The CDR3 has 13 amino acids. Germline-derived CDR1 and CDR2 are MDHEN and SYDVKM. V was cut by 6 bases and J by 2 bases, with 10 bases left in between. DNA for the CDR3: TGTGCCAGCAGCCCCCGGGGAAACTATGGCTACACCTTC. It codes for CASSPRGNYGYTF.

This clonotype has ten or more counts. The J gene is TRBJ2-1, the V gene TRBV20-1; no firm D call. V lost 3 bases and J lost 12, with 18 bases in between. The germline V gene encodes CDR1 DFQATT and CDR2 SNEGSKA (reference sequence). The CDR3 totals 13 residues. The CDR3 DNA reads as TGCAGTGCTAGGAGAGTCGGAGCAGGCCTGCAGTTCTTC. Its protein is CSARRVGAGLQFF.

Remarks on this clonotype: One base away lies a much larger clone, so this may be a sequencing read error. CDR3 in DNA: TGTGCCAGCAGGCCCGGGAGACAGGGGGTAGAGACCCAGTACTTC. Translating gives CASRPGRQGVETQYF. This rearrangement joins TRBV6-1 to TRBJ2-5; 9 bases map to TRBD1. V lost 6 bases and J lost 4; bases outside the gene matches: 9. CDR3 length: 15 amino acids. CDR1 is MNHNS, CDR2 SASEGT, per germline.

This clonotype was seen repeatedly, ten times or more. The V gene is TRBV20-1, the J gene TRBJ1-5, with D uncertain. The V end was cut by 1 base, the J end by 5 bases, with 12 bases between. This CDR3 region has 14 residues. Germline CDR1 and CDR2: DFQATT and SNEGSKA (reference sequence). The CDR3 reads CSARGTPRYQPQHF. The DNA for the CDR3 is TGCAGTGCTAGAGGGACCCCCAGATATCAGCCCCAGCATTTT.

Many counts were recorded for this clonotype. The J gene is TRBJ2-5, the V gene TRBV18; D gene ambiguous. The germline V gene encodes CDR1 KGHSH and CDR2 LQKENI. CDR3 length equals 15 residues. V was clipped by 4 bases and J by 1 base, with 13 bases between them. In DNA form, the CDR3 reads TGTGCCAGCTCACTTGAGCCGGGTTCCCAAGAGACCCAGTACTTC. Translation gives CASSLEPGSQETQYF.

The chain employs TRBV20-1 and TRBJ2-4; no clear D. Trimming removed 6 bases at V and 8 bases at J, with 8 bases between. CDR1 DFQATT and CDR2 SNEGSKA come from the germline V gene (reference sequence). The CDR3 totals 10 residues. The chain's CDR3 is CSAVEYIQYF. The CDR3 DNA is TGCAGTGCCGTTGAGTACATTCAGTACTTC.

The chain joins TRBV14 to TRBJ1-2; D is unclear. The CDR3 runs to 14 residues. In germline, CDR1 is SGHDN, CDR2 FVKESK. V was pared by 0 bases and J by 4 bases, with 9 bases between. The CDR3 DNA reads TGTGCCAGCAGCCAAGAGGCCAACACCTATGGCTACACCTTC. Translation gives CASSQEANTYGYTF.

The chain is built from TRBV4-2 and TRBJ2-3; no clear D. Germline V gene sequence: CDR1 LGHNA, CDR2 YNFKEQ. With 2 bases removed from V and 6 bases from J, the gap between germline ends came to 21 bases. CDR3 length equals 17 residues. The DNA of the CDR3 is TGTGCCAGCAGCCAATTACCTATAGGCGTTAATAGGGATACGCAGTATTTT. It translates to CASSQLPIGVNRDTQYF.

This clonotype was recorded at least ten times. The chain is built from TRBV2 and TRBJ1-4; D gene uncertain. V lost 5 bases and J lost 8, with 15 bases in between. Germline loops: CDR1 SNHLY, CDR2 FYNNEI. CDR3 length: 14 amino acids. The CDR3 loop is CASSLYKGREKLFF. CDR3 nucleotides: TGTGCCAGCAGTCTTTATAAAGGGAGAGAAAAACTGTTTTTT.

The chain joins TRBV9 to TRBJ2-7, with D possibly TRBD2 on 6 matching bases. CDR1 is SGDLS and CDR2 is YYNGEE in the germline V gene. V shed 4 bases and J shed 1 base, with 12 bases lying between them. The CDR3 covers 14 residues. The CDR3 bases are TGTGCCAGCAGCTGGGGACTGTCTTCCTACGAGCAGTACTTC. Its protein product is CASSWGLSSYEQYF.

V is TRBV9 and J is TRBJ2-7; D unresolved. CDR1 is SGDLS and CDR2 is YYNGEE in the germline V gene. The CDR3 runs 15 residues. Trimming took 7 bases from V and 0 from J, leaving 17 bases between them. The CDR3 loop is CASGSDVLHSYEQYF. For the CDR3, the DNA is TGTGCCAGCGGATCGGACGTCCTGCACTCCTACGAGCAGTACTTC.

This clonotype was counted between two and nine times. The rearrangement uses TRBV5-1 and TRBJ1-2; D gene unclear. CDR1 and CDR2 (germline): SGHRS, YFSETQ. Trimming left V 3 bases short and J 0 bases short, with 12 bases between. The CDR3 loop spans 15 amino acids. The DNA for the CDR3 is TGCGCCAGCAGCTCCGGGGAGGCTTCTAACTATGGCTACACCTTC. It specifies CASSSGEASNYGYTF.

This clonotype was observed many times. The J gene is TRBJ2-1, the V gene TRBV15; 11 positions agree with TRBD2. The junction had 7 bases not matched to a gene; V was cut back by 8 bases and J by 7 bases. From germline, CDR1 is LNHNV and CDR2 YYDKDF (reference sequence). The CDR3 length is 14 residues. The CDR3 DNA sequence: TGTGCCACCGATCCGGGACTAGCGGTGAATGAGCAGTTCTTC. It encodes CATDPGLAVNEQFF.

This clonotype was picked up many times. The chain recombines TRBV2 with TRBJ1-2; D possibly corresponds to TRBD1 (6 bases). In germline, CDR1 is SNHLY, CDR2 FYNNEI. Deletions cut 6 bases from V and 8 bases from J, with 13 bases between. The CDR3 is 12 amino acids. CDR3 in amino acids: CASRRGGTGYTF. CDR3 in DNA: TGTGCCAGCAGAAGGGGGGGGACCGGCTACACCTTC. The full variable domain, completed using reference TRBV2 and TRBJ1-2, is EPEVTQTPSHQVTQMGQEVILRCVPISNHLYFYWYRQILGQKVEFLVSFYNNEISEKSEIFDDQFSVERPDGSNFTLKIRSTKLEDSAMYFCASRRGGTGYTFGSGTRLTVV.

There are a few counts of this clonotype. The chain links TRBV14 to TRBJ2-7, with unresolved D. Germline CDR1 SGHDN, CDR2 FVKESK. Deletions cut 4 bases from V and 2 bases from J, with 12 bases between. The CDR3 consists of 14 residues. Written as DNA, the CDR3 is TGTGCCAGCAGCCGCGGCAGCTTTCCCTACGAGCAGTACTTC. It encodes CASSRGSFPYEQYF.

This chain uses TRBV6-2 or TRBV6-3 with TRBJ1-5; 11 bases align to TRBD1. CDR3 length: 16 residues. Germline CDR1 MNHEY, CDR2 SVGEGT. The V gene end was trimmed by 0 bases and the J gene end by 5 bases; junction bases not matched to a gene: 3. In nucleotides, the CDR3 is TGTGCCAGCAGTTACTCGCGGACAGGGGGCGATCAGCCCCAGCATTTT. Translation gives CASSYSRTGGDQPQHF.

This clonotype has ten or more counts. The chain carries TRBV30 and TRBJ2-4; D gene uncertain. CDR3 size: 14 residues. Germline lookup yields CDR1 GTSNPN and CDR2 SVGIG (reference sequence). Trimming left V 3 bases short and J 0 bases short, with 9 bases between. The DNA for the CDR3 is TGTGCCTGGAGCAACACTATAGCCAAAAACATTCAGTACTTC. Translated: CAWSNTIAKNIQYF.

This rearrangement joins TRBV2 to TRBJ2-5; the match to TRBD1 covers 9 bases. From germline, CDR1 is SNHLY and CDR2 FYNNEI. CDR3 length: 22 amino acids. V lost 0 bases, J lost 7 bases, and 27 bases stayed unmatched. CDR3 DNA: TGTGCCAGCAGTGAAGCGGACGGGACAGGGTGGGGACTACCCATACAAGACGGGACCCAGTACTTC. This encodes CASSEADGTGWGLPIQDGTQYF.

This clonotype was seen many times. The CDR3 DNA sequence: TGTGCCAGCAGCTTTGGGAGGGTCCTCCTAACAGGCGGTGGCTACACCTTC. Amino acids: CASSFGRVLLTGGGYTF. The chain joins TRBV11-2 to TRBJ1-2; possible D gene TRBD1, 5 bases. The CDR3 spans 17 residues. Germline V CDR1 and CDR2: SGHAT, FQNNGV. Trimming left V 3 bases short and J 7 bases short, with 24 bases between.

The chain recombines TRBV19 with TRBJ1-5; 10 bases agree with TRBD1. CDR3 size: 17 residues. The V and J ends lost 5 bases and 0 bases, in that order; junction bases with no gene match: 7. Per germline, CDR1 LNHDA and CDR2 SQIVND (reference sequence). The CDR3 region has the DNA TGTGCCAGTAGTTCCTGGACAGGGGGAGATAGCAATCAGCCCCAGCATTTT. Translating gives CASSSWTGGDSNQPQHF.

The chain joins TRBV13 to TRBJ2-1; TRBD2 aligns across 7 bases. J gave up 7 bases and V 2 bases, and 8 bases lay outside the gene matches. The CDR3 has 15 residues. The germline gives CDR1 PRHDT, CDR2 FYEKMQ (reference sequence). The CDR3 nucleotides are TGTGCCAGCAGCTTAAGGCCTAGCGGTGGAAATGAGCAGTTCTTC. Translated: CASSLRPSGGNEQFF. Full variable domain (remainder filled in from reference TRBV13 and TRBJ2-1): AAGVIQSPRHLIKEKRETATLKCYPIPRHDTVYWYQQGPGQDPQFLISFYEKMQSDKGSIPDRFSAQQFSDYHSELNMSSLELGDSALYFCASSLRPSGGNEQFFGPGTRLTVL.